One sample yielded the 14 T cell receptor beta chains listed below, sequenced in a study of T cell repertoires in cytomegalovirus infection. Their target antigens are unknown. TCRdb called the reads again in MiXCR, with one record for every CDR3 protein. The sample records 550,000 to 850,000 distinct CDR3 sequences, roughly a third being singletons. The input for sequencing was cultured PBMCs, taken from culture after CMV antigen stimulation. The receptors were gathered from a human donor in good health (CMV status not recorded). Some clones in this sample may be carry-over from other donors' samples.

CDR3 residues: CASSQYQENTEAFF. The CDR3 DNA reads TGTGCCAGCTCGCAGTATCAGGAGAACACTGAAGCTTTCTTT. The chain employs TRBV18 and TRBJ1-1; D unclear. Germline CDR1 is KGHSH and CDR2 is LQKENI. The CDR3 contains 14 residues. V gave up 6 bases and J gave up 1 base, with 12 bases separating them.

This clonotype has a handful of counts. The chain combines TRBV7-6 with TRBJ2-1; 9 positions agree with TRBD2. V shed 3 bases and J 6 bases; nucleotides not matched to a gene: 3. The CDR3 covers 14 residues. Germline CDR1 is SGHVS and CDR2 is FNYEAQ. CDR3 residues: CASSLLAGFNEQFF. The CDR3 DNA follows: TGTGCCAGCAGCTTGCTAGCGGGATTCAATGAGCAGTTCTTC.

This clonotype was found a few times. The CDR3, as DNA: TGCAGTGCTACCCGCGACAGGGACTACGAGCAGTACTTC. This translates into CSATRDRDYEQYF. The rearrangement joins TRBV20-1 to TRBJ2-7; 7 bases agree with TRBD1. V was pared by 4 bases and J by 3 bases, with 6 bases of the junction left unmatched. The CDR3 has 13 amino acids. CDR1 and CDR2 from the germline V gene are DFQATT and SNEGSKA (reference sequence).

This clonotype was picked up a small number of times. One end of the junction does not line up with germline, which may come from a read error. V gene TRBV7-9 combines with J gene TRBJ1-5, with 7 bases aligning to TRBD1. The CDR3 loop spans 14 amino acids. Germline CDR1 and CDR2: SEHNR and FQNEAQ (reference sequence). CDR3 sequence reads: CASSQGDSTQPQHF. The CDR3 DNA reads as TGTGCCAGCAGCCAAGGGGACAGCACTCAGCCCCAGCATTTT.

This chain links TRBV6-6 with TRBJ1-1; D remains ambiguous. The CDR3 totals 13 residues. Per germline, CDR1 MNHNY and CDR2 SVGAGI (reference sequence). Trimming pared 7 bases from V and 2 bases from J, leaving 11 bases between. The CDR3 sequence is CASILTDNTEAFF. The CDR3 DNA reads TGTGCCAGCATCTTGACGGACAACACTGAAGCTTTCTTT.

This clonotype was seen more than once but under ten times. The chain couples TRBV6-2 or TRBV6-3 to TRBJ2-7, with D unresolved. The CDR3 has 14 residues. V was cut by 0 bases and J by 2 bases, with 8 bases left in between. Germline CDR1 and CDR2: MNHEY and SVGEGT. The CDR3 spells CASSYSSPAYEQYF. CDR3 DNA: TGTGCCAGCAGTTACTCGTCGCCCGCCTACGAGCAGTACTTC.

This clonotype showed up many times. The chain employs TRBV7-2 and TRBJ2-7, with 7 bases fitting TRBD1. Trimming at V came to 5 bases and at J to 6 bases, leaving 7 bases not matched to a gene. The CDR3 extends over 13 amino acids. In germline, CDR1 is SGHTA, CDR2 FQGNSA. In DNA form, the CDR3 reads TGTGCCAGCAGCCCCCACAGGGGCCTCGAGCAGTACTTC. Protein: CASSPHRGLEQYF.

This clonotype was seen a few times. J is TRBJ2-4 and V is TRBV20-1, with 7 positions matching TRBD2. The J segment lost 7 bases and the V segment lost 1 base, leaving 7 bases of the junction unmatched. This CDR3 contains 14 residues. Germline V gene data show CDR1 as DFQATT and CDR2 as SNEGSKA (reference sequence). The CDR3 coding sequence is TGCAGTGCTAGAGGGCCGGCGGGGGTGAACATTCAGTACTTC. Residues: CSARGPAGVNIQYF.

This chain uses TRBV28 with TRBJ1-2; D might be TRBD1 (6 bases). This CDR3 contains 14 residues. The V end was cut by 1 base, the J end by 6 bases, with 12 bases between. Germline loops: CDR1 MDHEN, CDR2 SYDVKM. CDR3 DNA sequence: TGTGCCAGCAGTTTATACCAGGGACACCATGGCTACACCTTC. Protein sequence: CASSLYQGHHGYTF.

In this sample, this clonotype turned up a few times. This sequence joins TRBV12-3 or TRBV12-4 and TRBJ2-5; perhaps TRBD2 as D (5 bases). V was cut by 5 bases and J by 5 bases, with 15 bases left in between. The CDR3 is 14 residues long. The CDR3: CASSPPMREETQYF. The CDR3 DNA reads TGTGCCAGCAGTCCGCCGATGAGGGAGGAGACCCAGTACTTC.

The chain couples TRBV7-6 to TRBJ2-1; D perhaps matches TRBD2 (6 bases). The germline V gene has CDR1 SGHVS and CDR2 FNYEAQ. There are 16 residues in the CDR3. The V end lost 5 bases, the J end lost 3 bases, and 17 bases lay between the germline ends. The CDR3 here is CASSEGLADHYNEQFF. The CDR3 region has the DNA TGTGCCAGCAGCGAGGGACTGGCCGATCACTACAATGAGCAGTTCTTC.

This clonotype was detected only a few times. The J gene is TRBJ1-4, the V gene TRBV15; 10 nucleotides line up with TRBD1. After removal of 3 bases from V and 6 bases from J, the junction contained 4 bases not matched to a gene. Looked up from germline, CDR1 is LNHNV and CDR2 is YYDKDF (reference sequence). CDR3 length: 15 residues. In DNA, the CDR3 is TGTGCCACCAGCAGGGACAGGGGGATATATGAAAAACTGTTTTTT. This encodes CATSRDRGIYEKLFF.

This clonotype was seen a handful of times. V usage is TRBV6-5 and J usage is TRBJ1-1, with D hard to call. Germline V gives CDR1 MNHEY, CDR2 SVGAGI. The V end lost 2 bases, the J end lost 1 base, and 8 bases lay between the germline ends. There are 14 residues in the CDR3. The CDR3 sequence is CASSYNGRNTEAFF. For the CDR3, the DNA is TGTGCCAGCAGTTACAACGGCAGGAACACTGAAGCTTTCTTT.

DNA for the CDR3: TGCGCCGCAACTAATCTAGCGGGAGAGCGGAGTGAGCAGTTCTTC. Its translation is CAATNLAGERSEQFF. The chain joins TRBV10-2 to TRBJ2-1; 10 nucleotides align to TRBD2. The CDR3 totals 15 residues. The germline V gene has CDR1 WSHSY and CDR2 SAAADI. Unmatched junction bases numbered 16, after V lost 11 bases and J lost 9 bases.